The 27 T cell receptor beta chains below were found in one sample sequenced in a study of post-analysis software for immune sequencing data. These TCRs are of unknown antigen specificity. Broader study findings: TRBV5-6, TRBV5-1 and TRBV20-1 belonged to a set of roughly five TRBV segments that were more frequent in patients than controls.

Every TCR beta cDNA library bore unique molecular identifiers. In TCRdb, the PCR reads were re-called with MiXCR into one record per CDR3 protein. The profile shows a few hundred thousand distinct CDR3 sequences, less than 35% of them singletons. Sequencing was performed on blood. Every receptor here comes from a girl aged 5 to 17 with multiple sclerosis.

The sample holds a few counts of this clonotype. This chain joins TRBV6-2 or TRBV6-3 and TRBJ2-7; 11 nucleotides line up with TRBD1. Per the germline V gene, CDR1 is MNHEY and CDR2 is SVGEGT. This CDR3 has 14 amino acids. V trimming: 5 bases; J trimming: 3 bases; junction bases outside the gene matches: 3. CDR3 residues: CASSRDRGVYEQYF. The CDR3 bases are TGTGCCAGCAGTCGGGACAGGGGGGTCTACGAGCAGTACTTC.

V and J are TRBV18 and TRBJ2-7; D possibly matches TRBD1 or TRBD2 (6 bases each). The CDR3 runs to 14 residues. Trimming took 6 bases from V and 3 from J, leaving 15 bases between them. The germline V gene encodes CDR1 KGHSH and CDR2 LQKENI. The CDR3 loop is CASSLWGADYEQYF. The CDR3 nucleotides are TGTGCCAGCTCCTTGTGGGGGGCAGACTACGAGCAGTACTTC.

The gene calls are TRBV7-9 and TRBJ2-2; D is unresolved. Germline values: CDR1 SEHNR, CDR2 FQNEAQ (reference sequence). Trimming took off 3 bases at V and 0 bases at J, with 11 bases between the two ends. There are 16 residues in the CDR3. CDR3 amino acids: CASSFSPGANTGELFF. In DNA form, the CDR3 reads TGTGCCAGCAGCTTCTCCCCAGGCGCGAACACCGGGGAGCTGTTTTTT.

In this sample, this clonotype turned up a few times. V is TRBV24-1 and J is TRBJ2-6; weak D call: TRBD1 (5 bases). V was shortened by 5 bases and J by 1 base, with 14 bases between the two germline ends. Germline V gene sequence: CDR1 KGHDR, CDR2 SFDVKD. The CDR3 has 17 amino acids. CDR3 nucleotides: TGTGCCACCAGTGCTCGTTCTGGGGCTTCTGGGGCCAACGTCCTGACTTTC. Translation gives CATSARSGASGANVLTF.

This clonotype was detected many times. The chain combines TRBV5-6 with TRBJ2-1; D is perhaps TRBD1 or TRBD2 (5 bases each). V gave up 4 bases and J gave up 7 bases, with 12 bases separating them. The germline CDR1 and CDR2 sequences are SGHDT and YYEEEE. The CDR3 is 13 residues long. DNA for the CDR3: TGTGCCAGCAGCCCACCGGGGCGGAATGAGCAGTTCTTC. Residues: CASSPPGRNEQFF.

The CDR3 loop reads CASSLGEDRGRPYGYTF. The CDR3 nucleotides are TGTGCCAGCAGTTTAGGGGAAGACAGGGGAAGACCCTATGGCTACACCTTC. The V and J genes are TRBV27 and TRBJ1-2, with 8 nucleotides matching TRBD1. The CDR3 spans 17 residues. V lost 2 bases to trimming and J lost 4 bases; unmatched junction nucleotides: 12. Germline V gene data show CDR1 as MNHEY and CDR2 as SMNVEV (reference sequence).

This clonotype has a single count. The chain has TRBV12-5 and TRBJ1-2, with D unclear. The CDR3 loop spans 14 amino acids. The V gene's germline CDR1 is LGHNT and CDR2 FRNRAP. Trimming took off 3 bases at V and 0 bases at J, with 8 bases between the two ends. This CDR3 is CASGFASPNYGYTF. DNA for the CDR3: TGTGCTAGTGGTTTTGCCAGCCCTAACTATGGCTACACCTTC.

The rearrangement uses TRBV7-2 and TRBJ2-7, with 10 bases fitting TRBD2. Trimming took 2 bases from V and 1 from J; bases not matched to a gene: 2. This CDR3 contains 15 residues. Germline V lookup: CDR1 SGHTA, CDR2 FQGNSA. CDR3 sequence: CASSLSGGASYEQYF. The CDR3 DNA reads as TGTGCCAGCAGCTTAAGCGGGGGGGCGTCCTACGAGCAGTACTTC.

The V and J genes are TRBV7-9 and TRBJ2-4, with 11 bases lining up with TRBD1. The CDR3 length is 15 residues. Trimming took 7 bases from V and 11 from J; bases not matched to a gene: 13. Germline values: CDR1 SEHNR, CDR2 FQNEAQ (reference sequence). CDR3 sequence: CASNPWDRGTRVQYF. The CDR3 region has the DNA TGTGCCAGCAACCCCTGGGACAGGGGGACGAGGGTTCAGTACTTC.

In the case of this clonotype: An end of the junction does not agree with germline; a read error may underlie this. Here the CDR3 DNA reads TGTGCCGGCAGTCCGCCCCGACCTTCGGATGAGCAGTTCTTC. Its protein is CAGSPPRPSDEQFF. The chain uses TRBV12-3 or TRBV12-4 and TRBJ2-1; D is uncertain. This CDR3 contains 14 residues.

This clonotype was detected only a few times. The chain uses TRBV12-3 or TRBV12-4 and TRBJ2-1; 8 bases match TRBD1. This CDR3 is 14 amino acids long. V lost 1 base to trimming and J lost 5 bases; unmatched junction nucleotides: 1. In DNA form, the CDR3 reads TGTGCCAGCAGTTTAGGGGGACAGGACAATGAGCAGTTCTTC. It encodes CASSLGGQDNEQFF.

V is TRBV27 and J is TRBJ1-5, with no clear D. The V gene lost 2 bases and the J gene lost 3 bases, with 11 bases spanning the gap. This CDR3 has 15 residues. In germline, CDR1 is MNHEY, CDR2 SMNVEV (reference sequence). The DNA of the CDR3 is TGTGCCAGCAGTTTAGGGCTTCCGAACAATCAGCCCCAGCATTTT. Protein sequence: CASSLGLPNNQPQHF.

The gene calls are TRBV5-1 and TRBJ2-7; D uncertain. Germline values: CDR1 SGHRS, CDR2 YFSETQ. Trimming left V 4 bases short and J 2 bases short, with 10 bases between. The CDR3 totals 13 residues. CDR3 in amino acids: CASSLDEAYEQYF. The CDR3 region has the DNA TGCGCCAGCAGCCTCGATGAGGCCTACGAGCAGTACTTC.

This clonotype has only a few counts. The chain is built from TRBV7-2 and TRBJ1-5, with a tentative D call TRBD1 (5 bases). With 1 base removed from V and 0 bases from J, the gap between germline ends came to 10 bases. This CDR3 is built from 16 residues. The germline V gene has CDR1 SGHTA and CDR2 FQGNSA. CDR3 in amino acids: CASSLVGDNSNQPQHF. In DNA form, the CDR3 reads TGTGCCAGCAGCTTAGTGGGGGATAATAGCAATCAGCCCCAGCATTTT.

The chain is built from TRBV5-1 and TRBJ1-1; D remains unclear. The CDR3 length is 15 residues. Trimming removed 5 bases from V and 6 bases from J, with 20 bases in between. Germline CDR1 SGHRS, CDR2 YFSETQ. The DNA for the CDR3 is TGCGCCAGCAGAGTCCCAGGCCGAACCGGGGCTGAAGCTTTCTTT. This sequence encodes CASRVPGRTGAEAFF.

The chain recombines TRBV4-1 with TRBJ1-5; D ambiguous. Per germline, CDR1 MGHRA and CDR2 YSYEKL. V was cut by 3 bases and J by 7 bases, with 7 bases left in between. This CDR3 is built from 12 residues. CDR3 nucleotide sequence: TGCGCCAGCAGCCATAACAACCAGCCCCAGCATTTT. This codes for CASSHNNQPQHF.

The chain couples TRBV29-1 to TRBJ2-7; TRBD1 matches at 11 bases. Germline CDR1 and CDR2: SQVTM and ANQGSEA. J was trimmed by 2 bases and V by 5 bases; bases with no gene match: 5. The CDR3 consists of 14 residues. The CDR3 coding sequence is TGCAGCGTTATCGGGACAGGGGGAACCTACGAGCAGTACTTC. Its protein is CSVIGTGGTYEQYF.

This clonotype appeared a few times. The chain's CDR3 is CASSAQGVGYNSPLHF. The CDR3 nucleotides are TGTGCCAGCAGCGCCCAGGGAGTGGGGTATAATTCACCCCTCCACTTT. This chain links TRBV7-2 with TRBJ1-6; TRBD1 is a possible D gene (5 bases). Trimming shortened V by 5 bases and J by 4 bases, and 15 bases separated the two germline ends. The length of the CDR3 is 16 residues. In germline, CDR1 is SGHTA, CDR2 FQGNSA.

This chain connects TRBV25-1 to TRBJ1-5; tentative D call: TRBD1 (6 bases). Trimming took off 5 bases at V and 6 bases at J, with 14 bases between the two ends. Per the germline V gene, CDR1 is MGHDK and CDR2 is SYGVNS. There are 14 residues in the CDR3. CDR3 sequence (DNA): TGTGCCAGCAGTCAGGGGCCAGCTTCTCAGCCCCAGCATTTT. Residues: CASSQGPASQPQHF.

This sequence joins TRBV5-6 and TRBJ1-1; D perhaps matches TRBD1 (6 bases). The V end lost 3 bases, the J end lost 8 bases, and 17 bases lay between the germline ends. CDR1 SGHDT and CDR2 YYEEEE come from the germline V gene. The CDR3 covers 14 residues. CDR3 DNA sequence: TGTGCCAGCAGCTCTTTAACAGGGCTTCCCGAAGCTTTCTTT. As protein: CASSSLTGLPEAFF.

V gene TRBV12-3 or TRBV12-4 combines with J gene TRBJ2-3; 13 bases are shared with TRBD2. V was clipped by 2 bases and J by 0 bases; unmatched bases: 11. The CDR3 extends over 20 amino acids. The CDR3 DNA sequence: TGTGCCAGCAGTTTAATTGGGTGGACTAGCGGGGGCCGAAGCACAGATACGCAGTATTTT. Its protein product is CASSLIGWTSGGRSTDTQYF.

This sequence joins TRBV27 and TRBJ2-2; 7 bases line up with TRBD1. The CDR3 spans 15 residues. Germline loops: CDR1 MNHEY, CDR2 SMNVEV (reference sequence). With V trimmed by 5 bases and J by 7 bases, 10 bases remained unmatched. CDR3 DNA: TGTGCCAGCAGTCCGTCGACGACAGGGCGCGGGGAGCTGTTTTTT. This encodes CASSPSTTGRGELFF.

This clonotype has more than one count but fewer than ten. The chain employs TRBV20-1 and TRBJ2-1; D unclear. The CDR3 is 14 amino acids. Trimming took off 3 bases at V and 0 bases at J, with 9 bases between the two ends. Looked up from germline, CDR1 is DFQATT and CDR2 is SNEGSKA (reference sequence). The CDR3 DNA is TGCAGTGCTAGCGGGTCAAGCTCCTACAATGAGCAGTTCTTC. This sequence encodes CSASGSSSYNEQFF.

The CDR3 DNA is TGTGCCAGCAGCCCCTCACAGGGGACGGTGAATGAGCAGTTCTTC. As protein: CASSPSQGTVNEQFF. The chain couples TRBV7-2 to TRBJ2-1; the match to TRBD1 covers 7 bases. CDR3 length equals 15 residues. J lost 7 bases, V lost 5 bases, and 11 bases had no gene match. Germline-derived CDR1 and CDR2 are SGHTA and FQGNSA. Full variable domain (remainder filled in from reference TRBV7-2 and TRBJ2-1): GAGVSQSPSNKVTEKGKDVELRCDPISGHTALYWYRQSLGQGLEFLIYFQGNSAPDKSGLPSDRFSAERTGGSVSTLTIQRTQQEDSAVYLCASSPSQGTVNEQFFGPGTRLTVL.

This clonotype was found a few times. V is TRBV7-2 and J is TRBJ1-1, with TRBD1 as a possible D gene (5 bases). Germline V lookup: CDR1 SGHTA, CDR2 FQGNSA. CDR3 size: 12 residues. Trimming removed 0 bases from V and 11 bases from J, with 10 bases in between. CDR3 sequence reads: CASSLAGQIAFF. The CDR3 DNA reads TGTGCCAGCAGCTTAGCGGGGCAGATCGCTTTCTTT.

The rearrangement joins TRBV29-1 to TRBJ1-1; unclear D gene. Trimming pared 7 bases from V and 2 bases from J, leaving 8 bases between. The CDR3 contains 11 residues. Germline V gene sequence: CDR1 SQVTM, CDR2 ANQGSEA. The CDR3 sequence: CSAALNTEAFF. CDR3 nucleotide sequence: TGCAGCGCTGCTCTAAACACTGAAGCTTTCTTT. Supplemented by reference TRBV29-1 and TRBJ1-1, the full variable domain reads SAVISQKPSRDICQRGTSLTIQCQVDSQVTMMFWYRQQPGQSLTLIATANQGSEATYESGFVIDKFPISRPNLTFSTLTVSNMSPEDSSIYLCSAALNTEAFFGQGTRLTVV.

The chain is built from TRBV29-1 and TRBJ2-3; D might be TRBD2 (5 bases). In germline, CDR1 is SQVTM, CDR2 ANQGSEA. There are 12 residues in the CDR3. The V and J ends lost 3 bases and 6 bases respectively, with 10 bases between them. For the CDR3, the DNA is TGCAGCGTTGAGGGAGCGAGGGATACGCAGTATTTT. It encodes CSVEGARDTQYF.